This TCR beta chain was found in a study of T cells after yellow fever vaccination. TCRdb re-derived calls from the 5' RACE reads in MiXCR, one entry per CDR3 protein. The sample shows around 350,000 distinct CDR3 sequences, roughly 6.1% of them seen only once. This clonotype was found a few times. Its target is unknown. Study-level findings and limits: Subsequent booster samples again held most clones from primary vaccination (approximately 95% CD4, about 85% CD8).

The germline gives CDR1 MNHEY, CDR2 SVGAGI. With V trimmed by 0 bases and J by 12 bases, 8 bases remained unmatched. CDR3 length: 14 residues. This chain connects TRBV6-5 to TRBJ2-1; TRBD2 agrees at 7 bases. The sample consisted of PBMCs, taken 5 days after the yellow fever booster vaccination. The origin of this receptor is a man aged 30 to 45 who received the YFV17D yellow fever vaccine. The DNA for the CDR3 is TGTGCCAGCAGTTACTCAGAGAAGCGGGATGGGCAGTTCTTC. This sequence encodes CASSYSEKRDGQFF.